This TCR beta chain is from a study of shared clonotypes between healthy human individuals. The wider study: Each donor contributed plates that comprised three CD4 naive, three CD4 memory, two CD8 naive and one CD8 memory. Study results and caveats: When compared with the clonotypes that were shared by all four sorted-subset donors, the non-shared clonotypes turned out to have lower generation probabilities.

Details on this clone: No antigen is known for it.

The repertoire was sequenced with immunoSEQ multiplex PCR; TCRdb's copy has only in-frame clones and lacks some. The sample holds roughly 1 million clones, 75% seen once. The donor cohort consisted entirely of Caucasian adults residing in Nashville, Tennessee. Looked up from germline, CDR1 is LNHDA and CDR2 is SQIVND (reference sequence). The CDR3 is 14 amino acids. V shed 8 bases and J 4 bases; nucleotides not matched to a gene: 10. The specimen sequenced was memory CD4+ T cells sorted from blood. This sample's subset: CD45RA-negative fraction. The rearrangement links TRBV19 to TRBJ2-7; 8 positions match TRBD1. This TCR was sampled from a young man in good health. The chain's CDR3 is CASSLQGAGYEQYF. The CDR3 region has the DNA TGTGCCAGTTCCCTGCAGGGGGCTGGTTACGAGCAGTACTTC.